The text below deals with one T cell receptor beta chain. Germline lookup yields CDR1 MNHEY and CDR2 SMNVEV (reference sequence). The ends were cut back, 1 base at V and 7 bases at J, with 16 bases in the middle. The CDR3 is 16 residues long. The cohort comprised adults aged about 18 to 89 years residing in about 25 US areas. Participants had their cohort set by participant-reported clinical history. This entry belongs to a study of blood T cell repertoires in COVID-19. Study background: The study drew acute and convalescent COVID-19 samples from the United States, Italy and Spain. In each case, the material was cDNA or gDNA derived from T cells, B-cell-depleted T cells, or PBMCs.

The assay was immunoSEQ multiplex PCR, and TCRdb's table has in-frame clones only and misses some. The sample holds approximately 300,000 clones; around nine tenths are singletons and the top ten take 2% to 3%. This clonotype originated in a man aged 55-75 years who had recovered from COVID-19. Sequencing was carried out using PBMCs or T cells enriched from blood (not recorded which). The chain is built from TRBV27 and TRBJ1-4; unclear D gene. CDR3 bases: TGTGCCAGCAGTTTATTGGTGTCGGGAGGGCGTGAAAAACTGTTTTTT. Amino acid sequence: CASSLLVSGGREKLFF.